This T cell receptor beta chain was documented in a study of identical twins. The CDR3 covers 14 residues. Germline CDR1 is SGHRS and CDR2 is YFSETQ. Trimming removed 4 bases at V and 3 bases at J, with 13 bases between. Carrying unique molecular identifiers, the cDNA also gained a universal primer site through template switching. TCRdb processed the 5' RACE reads anew with MiXCR; each CDR3 protein has one entry. The sample holds some 500,000 distinct CDR3 sequences, around 9.6% seen once. Every sampled donor was Caucasian and healthy. These data were likewise used in another study, on yellow fever vaccine responses in identical twins. That source reports: Twins reportedly had a vaccine T cell response that seemed partly convergent, partly personalized.

The V gene is TRBV5-1, the J gene TRBJ2-5; D remains unclear. The sample taken for sequencing was PBMCs. The clonotype originates from a woman aged 18-35 years in good health. In DNA, the CDR3 is TGCGCCAGCAGCCCCAAGCCTCTAGAAGAGACCCAGTACTTC. It yields the protein CASSPKPLEETQYF. Filled out from reference TRBV5-1 and TRBJ2-5, the complete variable domain reads KAGVTQTPRYLIKTRGQQVTLSCSPISGHRSVSWYQQTPGQGLQFLFEYFSETQRNKGNFPGRFSGRQFSNSRSEMNVSTLELGDSALYLCASSPKPLEETQYFGPGTRLLVL.